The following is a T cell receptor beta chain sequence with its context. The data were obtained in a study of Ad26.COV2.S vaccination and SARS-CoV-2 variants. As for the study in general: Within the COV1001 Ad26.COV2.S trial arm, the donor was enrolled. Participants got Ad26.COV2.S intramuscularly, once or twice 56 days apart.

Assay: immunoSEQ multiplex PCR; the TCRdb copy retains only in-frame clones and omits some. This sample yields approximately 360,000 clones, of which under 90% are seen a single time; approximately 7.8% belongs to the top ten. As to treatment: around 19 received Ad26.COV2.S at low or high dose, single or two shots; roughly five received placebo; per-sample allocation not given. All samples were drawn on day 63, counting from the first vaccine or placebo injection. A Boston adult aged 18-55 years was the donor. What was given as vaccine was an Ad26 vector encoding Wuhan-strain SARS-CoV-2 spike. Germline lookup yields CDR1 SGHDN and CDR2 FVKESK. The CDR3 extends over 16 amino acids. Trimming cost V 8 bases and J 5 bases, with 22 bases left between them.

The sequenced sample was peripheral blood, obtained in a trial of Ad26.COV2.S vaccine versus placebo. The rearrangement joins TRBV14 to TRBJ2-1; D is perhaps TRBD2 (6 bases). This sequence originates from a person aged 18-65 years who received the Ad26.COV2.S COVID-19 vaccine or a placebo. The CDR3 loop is CASRRGGPRSHNEQFF. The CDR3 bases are TGTGCCAGCCGTCGTGGAGGGCCTAGATCCCACAATGAGCAGTTCTTC.